This T cell receptor beta chain comes out of a study of T cells expressing NK-cell markers. Turning to the study itself: It was sorted CD3+CD56-NKG2C+, CD3+CD56+NKG2C- and CD3+CD56+NKG2C+ T cells that provided the TCR beta repertoires. Overall study findings and caveats: In a group of 5 or 6 donors, dominant NKG2C+ clonotypes represented about 1.0-8% of CD8+ T cells. The leading position in the CD3+CD56-NKG2C+ fraction of a handful of donors also went to these clonotypes.

UMIs accompanied the 5'RACE template switching by which TCR beta cDNA was made. TCRdb reprocessed the 5' RACE reads and reports one entry per CDR3 protein, with no DNA. The sample has some 600,000 distinct CDR3 sequences; the top ten hold around 3.3%. As concerns this clonotype: No antigen is known for it.

Germline assignment: CDR1 LNHNV and CDR2 YYDKDF (reference sequence). The CDR3 runs to 17 residues. The specimen sequenced was blood T cells: a sorted CD56 or NKG2C T cell subset, CD4+ or CD8+ T cells, or bulk PBMC T cells (not recorded which). J is TRBJ2-7 and V is TRBV15; TCRdb returns TRBD2, unconfirmable since there is no DNA. This receptor was obtained from a man between 18 and 35 years old in good health. The CDR3 is CATSRGQEAQRDSVEYF.